This TCR beta chain was profiled in a study of blood T cell repertoires in COVID-19 (dated by TCRdb to 2018 to 2021). Broadly, across the study: Samples from collaborators originated in the United States, Italy and Spain and spanned both the acute and convalescent phases of COVID-19. The prospective study material was composed of cDNA or gDNA derived from T cells, B-cell-depleted T cells, or PBMCs. Deeply sampled blood TCRbeta repertoires from subjects exposed to, actively infected with, or recovered from COVID-19 were included in the dataset. The repertoires were released in a freely available public database meant as a resource for research on the immune response to SARS-CoV-2. The samples were drawn from the first 160 participants of the ongoing ImmuneRACE study and from some 1,300 subjects provided by 6 global collaborators. The sample metadata nearly always contained a de-identified subject ID, COVID-19 status, age in years and sex. Where HLA class I and class II types were available, the types were taken from metadata supplied by the sample provider, not from assay-based typing. What the work shows at the level of the full study, not this receptor alone: The amount of clinical and demographic metadata varied by source and participant and was provided uncurated.

Including the terminal cysteine and phenylalanine, the CDR3 comprises 12 residues. Left in the record is the CDR3 DNA by itself, 36 bases read in frame from the first base. Taken from the germline V gene, the CDR1 and CDR2 loops are SGHRS and YFSETQ. The junction carries 8 bases between V and J, which are trimmed by 5 bases and 3 bases respectively. This clone was counted between two and nine times. Its recognized antigen is unknown. Base qualities are not recorded, but no much larger clone differs from it by a single base. At one collaborating source in Seattle, patients were enrolled during active infection and were followed longitudinally through the course of disease. Whole blood was collected in K2EDTA tubes by collaborating institutions according to the institutions' own protocols. For TCRbeta analysis, collaborators shipped samples in one of three forms: frozen whole blood, isolated PBMCs, or DNA extracted from either of those sample types.

TCRbeta CDR3 regions were amplified from genomic DNA using the immunoSEQ Assay, a bias-controlled multiplex PCR. The study's processing was this. Within the assay, amplification of reference gene primers was used to estimate how many nucleated cells each sample contained. To quantify the absolute abundance of each unique TCRbeta CDR3 rearrangement, sequence reads were collapsed and filtered. For each sample, productive Simpson clonality was calculated as the square root of Simpson's diversity index across productive rearrangements. TCRdb mirrors the immuneACCESS table, restricted to in-frame sequences. Some clones are absent from its copies; in checked studies, under half trace to an unresolved V gene, and the reason for the others is unknown. V and J calls and clone size are as listed in that table; D and trimming were resolved from the DNA. Across this sample there are 65,000 to 85,000 clones, with 75% to 90% seen only once. The top ten constitute under 6.5% of the sample.

This chain is built from TRBV5-1 and TRBJ2-5; TRBD1 is a weak D gene call, 6 bases matching. This clonotype was obtained from an elderly man with COVID-19, enrolled during active disease. Input material: peripheral blood. The nucleotide sequence reads as follows: TGCGCCAGCAGTGAGGGGGAAGAGACCCAGTACTTC. It codes for CASSEGEETQYF.